Listed here is a single TCR beta chain. The data are from a study of cytomegalovirus exposure and HLA in healthy donors. With 60 Vbeta and 13 Jbeta primers, the PCR was carried out. The repertoire was sequenced with immunoSEQ multiplex PCR; TCRdb's copy has only in-frame clones and lacks some. This table holds under 130,000 clones, over 75% found once. The CDR3 consists of 16 residues. The germline V gene encodes CDR1 MNHNS and CDR2 SASEGT. V lost 1 base to trimming and J lost 3 bases, with 16 bases between them. The chain uses TRBV6-1 and TRBJ2-7; TRBD2 is a possible D gene (5 bases). This TCR was recovered from a young man in good health and CMV-seropositive. Sequencing used PBMCs. The CDR3 DNA follows: TGTGCCAGCAGTGAAGAGGCCGGGGAACCCTACTACGAGCAGTACTTC. Protein sequence: CASSEEAGEPYYEQYF.